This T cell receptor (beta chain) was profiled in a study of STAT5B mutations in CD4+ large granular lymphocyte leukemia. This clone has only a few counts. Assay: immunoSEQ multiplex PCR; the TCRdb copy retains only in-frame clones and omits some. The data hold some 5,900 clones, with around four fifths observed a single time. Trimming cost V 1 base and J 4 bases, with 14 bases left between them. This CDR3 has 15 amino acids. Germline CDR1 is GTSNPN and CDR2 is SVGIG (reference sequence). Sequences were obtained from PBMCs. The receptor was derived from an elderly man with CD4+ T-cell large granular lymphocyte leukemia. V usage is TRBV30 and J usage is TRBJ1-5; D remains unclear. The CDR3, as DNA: TGTGCCTGGAGTGAAGGGAGTTGGGGTAATCAGCCCCAGCATTTT. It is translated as CAWSEGSWGNQPQHF. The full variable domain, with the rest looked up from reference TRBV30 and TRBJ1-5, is SQTIHQWPATLVQPVGSPLSLECTVEGTSNPNLYWYRQAAGRGLQLLFYSVGIGQISSEVPQNLSASRPQDRQFILSSKKLLLSDSGFYLCAWSEGSWGNQPQHFGDGTRLSIL.